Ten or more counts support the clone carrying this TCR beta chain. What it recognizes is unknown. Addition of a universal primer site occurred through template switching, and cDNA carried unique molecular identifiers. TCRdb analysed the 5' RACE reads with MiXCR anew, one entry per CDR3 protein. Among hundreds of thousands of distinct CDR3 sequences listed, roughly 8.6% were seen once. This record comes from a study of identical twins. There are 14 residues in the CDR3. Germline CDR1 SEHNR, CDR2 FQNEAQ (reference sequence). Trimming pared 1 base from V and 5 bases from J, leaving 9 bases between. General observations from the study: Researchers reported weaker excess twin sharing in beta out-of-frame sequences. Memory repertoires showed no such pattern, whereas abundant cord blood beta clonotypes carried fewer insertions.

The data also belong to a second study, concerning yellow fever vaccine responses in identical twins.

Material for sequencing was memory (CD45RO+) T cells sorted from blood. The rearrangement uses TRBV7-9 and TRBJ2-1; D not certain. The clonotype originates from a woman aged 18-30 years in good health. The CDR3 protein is CASSLVARNNEQFF. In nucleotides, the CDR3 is TGTGCCAGCAGCTTAGTCGCCAGAAACAATGAGCAGTTCTTC.